Each of the 29 T cell receptor beta chains below was sequenced from the same sample in a study of blood T cell repertoires in COVID-19. Method: immunoSEQ multiplex PCR; TCRdb's copy keeps in-frame clones and lacks some. The table lists fewer than 400,000 clones, around 83% of them singletons. The sequenced sample consisted of peripheral blood. The receptor set was obtained from a man aged 30-40 years with active or convalescent COVID-19.

This clone was observed a few times. V gene TRBV7-9 combines with J gene TRBJ2-2; 7 nucleotides agree with TRBD2. CDR3 size: 18 residues. Per germline, CDR1 SEHNR and CDR2 FQNEAQ (reference sequence). V was pared by 6 bases and J by 2 bases, with 15 bases of the junction left unmatched. In DNA, the CDR3 is TGTGCCAGCAGTCCATATCCGGGCCTAGCGGTCAACACCGGGGAGCTGTTTTTT. It is translated as CASSPYPGLAVNTGELFF.

The rearrangement joins TRBV5-1 to TRBJ2-1, with 12 bases fitting TRBD1. CDR3 length: 15 amino acids. From germline, CDR1 is SGHRS and CDR2 YFSETQ. With 0 bases clipped from V and 10 bases from J, the junction kept 5 bases outside the gene matches. As DNA, the CDR3 is TGCGCCAGCAGCTTGGGGGGACAGGGGGCTGGCGAGCAGTTCTTC. Protein product: CASSLGGQGAGEQFF.

V and J are TRBV29-1 and TRBJ2-7, with 8 bases matching TRBD2. Germline assignment: CDR1 SQVTM and CDR2 ANQGSEA. The CDR3 sequence is 14 residues long. V gave up 4 bases and J gave up 5 bases; unmatched junction bases: 10. Here the CDR3 DNA reads TGCAGCGTTGCCAGGGCCGCGGGGGGCCACGAGCAGTACTTC. Residues: CSVARAAGGHEQYF.

The rearrangement joins TRBV3-1 (or the pseudogene TRBV3-2) to TRBJ2-6; D possibly corresponds to TRBD2 (6 bases). Per the germline V gene, CDR1 is LGHDT and CDR2 is YNNKEL (reference sequence). With 4 bases removed from V and 0 bases from J, the gap between germline ends came to 16 bases. The length of the CDR3 is 18 residues. This chain's CDR3 is CASSPWGDLSSGANVLTF. CDR3 DNA: TGTGCCAGCAGCCCCTGGGGGGACCTCAGCTCTGGGGCCAACGTCCTGACTTTC.

The chain carries TRBV6-5 and TRBJ2-7, with 8 bases aligning to TRBD2. The V and J ends lost 6 bases and 5 bases, in that order; junction bases with no gene match: 9. In germline, CDR1 is MNHEY, CDR2 SVGAGI. CDR3 size: 14 residues. The DNA for the CDR3 is TGTGCCAGCAGGCCACAGGGCGGGAGGCACGAGCAGTACTTC. Its protein is CASRPQGGRHEQYF.

J is TRBJ2-5 and V is TRBV4-1; TRBD2 aligns across 13 bases. J lost 7 bases, V lost 1 base, and 3 bases had no gene match. The CDR3 has 15 amino acids. CDR1 and CDR2 (germline): MGHRA, YSYEKL. CDR3 region: CASSQGLAGGGTQYF. The DNA for the CDR3 is TGCGCCAGCAGCCAAGGACTAGCGGGGGGAGGGACCCAGTACTTC.

The chain has TRBV12-3 or TRBV12-4 and TRBJ1-6; no clear D gene. Trimming removed 6 bases from V and 8 bases from J, with 8 bases in between. This CDR3 contains 12 residues. In nucleotides, the CDR3 is TGTGCCAGCAGCAGGTCCTATTCACCCCTCCACTTT. It translates to CASSRSYSPLHF.

This clone was seen a single time. The chain combines TRBV5-8 with TRBJ2-7; maybe TRBD2 (5 bases). Trimming took off 1 base at V and 5 bases at J, with 10 bases between the two ends. The CDR3 runs to 13 residues. Germline V lookup: CDR1 SGHTS, CDR2 YDEGEE. In nucleotides, the CDR3 is TGTGCCAGCAGCTTGAGCGGCTGGAACGAGCAGTACTTC. Its protein product is CASSLSGWNEQYF.

The chain is built from TRBV9 and TRBJ1-2; 10 bases line up with TRBD1. V shed 3 bases and J 5 bases; nucleotides not matched to a gene: 4. Germline-derived CDR1 and CDR2 are SGDLS and YYNGEE. The CDR3 is 14 amino acids. The CDR3: CASSATGGAYGYTF. The CDR3 DNA reads TGTGCCAGCAGCGCGACAGGGGGCGCGTATGGCTACACCTTC.

This rearrangement joins TRBV18 to TRBJ2-3; TRBD1 matches 11 bases. The CDR3 consists of 16 residues. Germline values: CDR1 KGHSH, CDR2 LQKENI. J was trimmed by 3 bases and V by 5 bases; bases with no gene match: 7. The CDR3 coding sequence is TGTGCCAGCTCAACCGGGACAGGGGGACGAACAGATACGCAGTATTTT. It translates to CASSTGTGGRTDTQYF.

The chain recombines TRBV7-8 with TRBJ1-2; the match to TRBD1 covers 8 bases. V was clipped by 1 base and J by 4 bases; unmatched bases: 8. Germline assignment: CDR1 SGHVS and CDR2 FQNEAQ. The CDR3 has 16 amino acids. The CDR3 region is CASSLVGQGFIYGYTF. The DNA of the CDR3 is TGTGCCAGCAGCTTAGTCGGACAGGGCTTTATCTATGGCTACACCTTC.

The chain carries TRBV5-1 and TRBJ2-1, with D possibly TRBD2 on 6 matching bases. Trimming pared 0 bases from V and 0 bases from J, leaving 10 bases between. There are 16 residues in the CDR3. Germline CDR1 SGHRS, CDR2 YFSETQ. DNA for the CDR3: TGCGCCAGCAGCTTGGTAGCCGGGGGCTCCTACAATGAGCAGTTCTTC. It yields the protein CASSLVAGGSYNEQFF.

The V call is TRBV3-1 (or the pseudogene TRBV3-2), the J call TRBJ2-7, with 10 bases lining up with TRBD2. Losses at the gene ends were 3 bases for V and 3 bases for J; bases not matched to a gene: 2. The CDR3 is 14 amino acids. Germline-derived CDR1 and CDR2 are LGHDT and YNNKEL (reference sequence). CDR3 region: CASSQSGRVYEQYF. DNA of the CDR3: TGTGCCAGCAGCCAGAGCGGGAGGGTCTACGAGCAGTACTTC.

The chain recombines TRBV2 with TRBJ1-5, with D possibly being TRBD1 (5 bases). Deletions cut 4 bases from V and 5 bases from J, with 12 bases between. CDR3 length: 14 residues. The germline gives CDR1 SNHLY, CDR2 FYNNEI. The CDR3 reads CASSVEGKYQPQHF. CDR3 in DNA: TGTGCCAGCAGTGTGGAGGGGAAATATCAGCCCCAGCATTTT.

V usage is TRBV28 and J usage is TRBJ2-7; TRBD1 is a possible D gene (5 bases). This CDR3 has 18 amino acids. V lost 2 bases to trimming and J lost 3 bases, with 23 bases between them. CDR1 is MDHEN, CDR2 SYDVKM, per germline. The CDR3 coding sequence is TGTGCCAGCAGTTTAGACCCTAGGACAAGTCTCAATAACTACGAGCAGTACTTC. As protein: CASSLDPRTSLNNYEQYF.

The chain carries TRBV6-1 and TRBJ1-6; possibly TRBD1 for D (6 bases). CDR3 length: 14 amino acids. The ends were cut back, 3 bases at V and 6 bases at J, with 9 bases in the middle. CDR1 is MNHNS and CDR2 is SASEGT in the germline V gene. In DNA, the CDR3 is TGTGCCAGCAGTGATTTGGACAGTAATTCACCCCTCCACTTT. This codes for CASSDLDSNSPLHF.

The CDR3: CASRAGRGLGQPQHF. The CDR3 DNA is TGTGCCAGCAGGGCCGGCAGGGGGCTTGGACAGCCCCAGCATTTT. This chain connects TRBV6-6 to TRBJ1-5; 8 nucleotides agree with TRBD1. V dropped 6 bases and J dropped 7; count of bases not matched to a gene: 11. This CDR3 contains 15 residues. Germline V gene sequence: CDR1 MNHNY, CDR2 SVGAGI (reference sequence).

V and J are TRBV15 and TRBJ2-1; D perhaps matches TRBD2 (5 bases). The CDR3 is 15 residues long. V lost 5 bases and J lost 4, with 15 bases in between. Germline CDR1 is LNHNV and CDR2 is YYDKDF (reference sequence). The CDR3 loop reads CATSPRGASYNEQFF. The DNA for the CDR3 is TGTGCCACCAGCCCCCGGGGAGCGAGTTACAATGAGCAGTTCTTC. The variable domain in full, with the rest retrieved from reference TRBV15 and TRBJ2-1, is DAMVIQNPRYQVTQFGKPVTLSCSQTLNHNVMYWYQQKSSQAPKLLFHYYDKDFNNEADTPDNFQSRRPNTSFCFLDIRSPGLGDTAMYLCATSPRGASYNEQFFGPGTRLTVL.

The chain combines TRBV7-2 with TRBJ1-2; weak D call: TRBD1 (5 bases). V lost 3 bases and J 2 bases, leaving 13 bases between the germline ends. Germline CDR1 reads SGHTA; CDR2 reads FQGNSA. This CDR3 has 15 residues. As DNA, the CDR3 is TGTGCCAGCAGCTTTGGCGGGGGTGTAAACTATGGCTACACCTTC. Encoded protein: CASSFGGGVNYGYTF. Full variable domain (outside the CDR3, taken from reference TRBV7-2 and TRBJ1-2): GAGVSQSPSNKVTEKGKDVELRCDPISGHTALYWYRQSLGQGLEFLIYFQGNSAPDKSGLPSDRFSAERTGGSVSTLTIQRTQQEDSAVYLCASSFGGGVNYGYTFGSGTRLTVV.

J is TRBJ2-4 and V is TRBV27; D is perhaps TRBD1 (6 bases). The V end was cut by 2 bases, the J end by 0 bases, with 8 bases between. This CDR3 is 15 amino acids long. Germline CDR1 is MNHEY and CDR2 is SMNVEV (reference sequence). The CDR3 sequence: CASSLGGPAKNIQYF. The CDR3 coding sequence is TGTGCCAGCAGTTTAGGGGGCCCAGCCAAAAACATTCAGTACTTC.

This chain uses TRBV19 with TRBJ2-3; D possibly corresponds to TRBD1 (5 bases). Germline V gene sequence: CDR1 LNHDA, CDR2 SQIVND (reference sequence). The ends were cut back, 5 bases at V and 0 bases at J, with 15 bases in the middle. This CDR3 is built from 16 residues. CDR3 bases: TGTGCCAGTAGTTCAACAGGAGATTTTAGCACAGATACGCAGTATTTT. Translation: CASSSTGDFSTDTQYF.

The J gene is TRBJ2-3, the V gene TRBV4-3; 7 bases align to TRBD1. V lost 3 bases and J lost 4; bases outside the gene matches: 4. From germline, CDR1 is LGHNA and CDR2 YSLEER. CDR3 length: 14 residues. CDR3 bases: TGCGCCAGCAGCCAGGGGACAGTGCCAGATACGCAGTATTTT. Translating gives CASSQGTVPDTQYF.

The chain uses TRBV4-1 and TRBJ2-7; 15 bases are a match to TRBD2. J gave up 4 bases and V 4 bases, and 5 bases lay outside the gene matches. Germline CDR1 and CDR2: MGHRA and YSYEKL. The CDR3 is 16 residues long. CDR3 sequence: CASSPAGTSGGYEQYF. The CDR3 DNA sequence: TGCGCCAGCAGCCCCGCCGGGACTAGCGGGGGGTACGAGCAGTACTTC.

This chain uses TRBV7-8 with TRBJ1-5; 7 bases are a match to TRBD1. With V trimmed by 4 bases and J by 5 bases, 5 bases remained unmatched. Germline V CDR1 and CDR2: SGHVS, FQNEAQ. The CDR3 totals 14 residues. The DNA for the CDR3 is TGTGCCAGCAGCTCGGGACAGAGCTATCAGCCCCAGCATTTT. Translating it yields CASSSGQSYQPQHF.

The V gene is TRBV18, the J gene TRBJ2-7; 7 nucleotides align to TRBD1. The germline V gene encodes CDR1 KGHSH and CDR2 LQKENI. After removal of 1 base from V and 4 bases from J, the junction contained 4 bases not matched to a gene. The length of the CDR3 is 14 residues. The DNA of the CDR3 is TGTGCCAGCTCACCACTCGACAGGGAGTACGAGCAGTACTTC. Its protein product is CASSPLDREYEQYF. Full variable domain (outside the CDR3, taken from reference TRBV18 and TRBJ2-7): NAGVMQNPRHLVRRRGQEARLRCSPMKGHSHVYWYRQLPEEGLKFMVYLQKENIIDESGMPKERFSAEFPKEGPSILRIQQVVRGDSAAYFCASSPLDREYEQYFGPGTRLTVT.

There are a few counts of this clone. The V gene is TRBV6-6, the J gene TRBJ2-2, with D tentatively TRBD1 (6 bases). Trimming removed 10 bases at V and 4 bases at J, with 16 bases between. This CDR3 comprises 14 residues. Germline-derived CDR1 and CDR2 are MNHNY and SVGAGI (reference sequence). The CDR3 loop reads CATTQGSATGELFF. The CDR3 DNA follows: TGTGCCACAACCCAGGGGTCGGCCACCGGGGAGCTGTTTTTT.

V is TRBV7-2 and J is TRBJ1-1, with D possibly being TRBD1 (6 bases). This CDR3 contains 16 residues. Germline values: CDR1 SGHTA, CDR2 FQGNSA. V lost 5 bases and J lost 3, with 19 bases in between. The DNA for the CDR3 is TGTGCCAGCAGCCAATCCAGGGGTAGTCTGGACACTGAAGCTTTCTTT. It yields the protein CASSQSRGSLDTEAFF.

Points on this clone: Other nucleotide sequences in the sample specify the same CDR3. The chain couples TRBV28 to TRBJ1-2; D call uncertain. Trimming cost V 2 bases and J 2 bases, with 6 bases left between them. CDR1 MDHEN and CDR2 SYDVKM come from the germline V gene. This CDR3 has 13 residues. In DNA, the CDR3 is TGTGCCAGCAGTTTAGGGCAGAACTATGGCTACACCTTC. Amino acid sequence: CASSLGQNYGYTF.

In DNA, the CDR3 is TGTGCCAGCAGCCAGGGGCTGAACACTGAAGCTTTCTTT. This gives the protein CASSQGLNTEAFF. The gene calls are TRBV6-5 and TRBJ1-1, with D possibly being TRBD1 (6 bases). The V and J ends lost 6 bases and 0 bases respectively, with 8 bases between them. In germline, CDR1 is MNHEY, CDR2 SVGAGI. The CDR3 has 13 amino acids.